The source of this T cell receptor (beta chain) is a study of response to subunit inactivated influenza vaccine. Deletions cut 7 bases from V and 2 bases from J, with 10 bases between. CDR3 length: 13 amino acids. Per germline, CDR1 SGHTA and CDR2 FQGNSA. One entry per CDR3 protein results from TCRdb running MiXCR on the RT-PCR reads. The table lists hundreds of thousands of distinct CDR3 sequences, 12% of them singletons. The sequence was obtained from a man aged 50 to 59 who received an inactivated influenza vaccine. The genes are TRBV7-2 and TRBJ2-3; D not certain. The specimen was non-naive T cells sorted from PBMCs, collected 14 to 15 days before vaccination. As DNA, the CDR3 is TGTGCCAGCACCGTGGGGTTCACAGATACGCAGTATTTT. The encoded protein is CASTVGFTDTQYF.